This is a list of T cell receptor beta chains from one sample in a study of blood T cells in healthy people across ages. TCRdb re-called the 5' RACE reads with MiXCR, one entry per CDR3 protein. The profile shows about 680,000 distinct CDR3 sequences, roughly 49% of them singletons. The sequenced sample consisted of blood. Receptors originate from a woman aged 60-75 years in good health. The CDR3 runs from the conserved cysteine through the conserved F or W. D genes are given only for firm matches. Clone size, where shown, is once, few, many, or a class for clones that have expanded.

cdr3_nt,cdr3_aa,j_call,d_call,clone_size,cdr3_length,v_call
TGTGCCAGCAGGATACCAGGGGGCCTAGCCTATAATTCACCCCTCCACTTT,CASRIPGGLAYNSPLHF,TRBJ1-6,TRBD1,.,17,TRBV28
TGTGCCAGCAGCTTAGCACACTATGGCGACGAGCAGTACTTC,CASSLAHYGDEQYF,TRBJ2-7,.,few,14,TRBV7-2
TGCGCCAGCAGCTTGGAGCCTAGCGGGAGCTACGAGCAGTACTTC,CASSLEPSGSYEQYF,TRBJ2-7,TRBD2,.,15,TRBV5-1
TGTGCCAGCAGCTCATTCCTCGGGGGAGCAAACATTCAGTACTTC,CASSSFLGGANIQYF,TRBJ2-4,.,.,15,TRBV2
TGTGCCAGCAGTTCAGGTCAGAAAAGCTCCTACGAGCAGTACTTC,CASSSGQKSSYEQYF,TRBJ2-7,.,once,15,TRBV6-5
TGTGCCAGCAGTTACCCCGGCAGGGACCAGCTCGACTATGGCTACACCTTC,CASSYPGRDQLDYGYTF,TRBJ1-2,.,.,17,TRBV6-2/TRBV6-3
TGCAGTGTCCAGGCGGGGGCCCTCGGTGAGCAGTTCTTC,CSVQAGALGEQFF,TRBJ2-1,.,few,13,TRBV20-1
TGCAGTGCTAGAGTTTCGGAGGGGACGAACACTATTGGCTACACCTTC,CSARVSEGTNTIGYTF,TRBJ1-2,.,.,16,TRBV20-1
TGTGCCAGCAGCGCAGGACAGGGGGCCCGTTTCACCATATATTTT,CASSAGQGARFTIYF,TRBJ1-3,TRBD1,.,15,TRBV9
TGTGCCAGCAGCTTCAAGGGAGTCTACGAGCAGTACTTC,CASSFKGVYEQYF,TRBJ2-7,.,.,13,TRBV7-2
TGTGCCAGCAGGGAGGACGGGAGCTCCTACGAGCAGTACTTC,CASREDGSSYEQYF,TRBJ2-7,.,.,14,TRBV6-2/TRBV6-3
TGTGCCACCAGCAGAGATCCCAGGGATGGCTACACCTTC,CATSRDPRDGYTF,TRBJ1-2,.,few,13,TRBV15
TGCAGTGCTGGAAGGACAGGGGTAGCCAAAAACATTCAGTACTTC,CSAGRTGVAKNIQYF,TRBJ2-4,TRBD1,.,15,TRBV20-1
TGTGCCAGCAGCAATGGGGCAGATACGCAGTATTTT,CASSNGADTQYF,TRBJ2-3,.,few,12,TRBV3-1
TGTGCCAGCAGTTACTCTCCGGGACAGGGTATCTACAATGAGCAGTTCTTC,CASSYSPGQGIYNEQFF,TRBJ2-1,TRBD1,.,17,TRBV6-2/TRBV6-3
TGTGCCAGTGAAGGGGGCGGGAGTCGAGACTTGTACGAGCAGTACTTC,CASEGGGSRDLYEQYF,TRBJ2-7,.,few,16,TRBV6-1
TGTGCCAGTAGTGTGGCGGGCAGGGGGCACAATCAGCCCCAGCATTTT,CASSVAGRGHNQPQHF,TRBJ1-5,TRBD1,.,16,TRBV2
TGTGCCAGCAGCCCGGGACTAGCGGGAGTCTCGTACGAGCAGTACTTC,CASSPGLAGVSYEQYF,TRBJ2-7,TRBD2,.,16,TRBV3-1
TGTGCCAGCAGCTATTCCGGGACAGGGTTGGAGACCCAGTACTTC,CASSYSGTGLETQYF,TRBJ2-5,TRBD1,.,15,TRBV7-3
TGTGCCAGCAAGGGGAGAGCGGCCGGGGAGCAGTTCTTC,CASKGRAAGEQFF,TRBJ2-1,.,.,13,TRBV28
TGCAGTGCAGGGCGAGGGGTTAATGAAAAACTGTTTTTT,CSAGRGVNEKLFF,TRBJ1-4,.,.,13,TRBV20-1
TGTGCCAGCAGCGCAACGACAGACACAGATACGCAGTATTTT,CASSATTDTDTQYF,TRBJ2-3,.,few,14,TRBV2
TGTGCCAGCAGCCAAAAGGCAGACAGGGACGGCTACACCTTC,CASSQKADRDGYTF,TRBJ1-2,TRBD1,.,14,TRBV12-3/TRBV12-4
TGTGCCAGCAGCCAAAGACTAGCGGGAGGGATAAACACAGATACGCAGTATTTT,CASSQRLAGGINTDTQYF,TRBJ2-3,TRBD2,once,18,TRBV4-2
TGTGCCAGCAGTGAATCTTTAGTTGTGCGGGATCCTACCATCAATGAGCAGTTCTTC,CASSESLVVRDPTINEQFF,TRBJ2-1,.,.,19,TRBV6-1
TGTGCCACCAGCAGAGTACTAGCAGGAACCGGGGAGCTGTTTTTT,CATSRVLAGTGELFF,TRBJ2-2,.,few,15,TRBV15
TGCGCCAGCAGCTTGGCCTTTATGCGGGAGGGCCCTGATACGCAGTATTTT,CASSLAFMREGPDTQYF,TRBJ2-3,TRBD2,.,17,TRBV5-1
TGTGCCAGCAGCCCCGCAGACACGAACACCGGGGAGCTGTTTTTT,CASSPADTNTGELFF,TRBJ2-2,.,.,15,TRBV3-1